The rows below give T cell receptor beta chains drawn from one sample of a study of cytomegalovirus exposure and HLA in healthy donors. Method: immunoSEQ multiplex PCR; TCRdb's copy keeps in-frame clones and lacks some. The sample contains fewer than 150,000 clones, 80% of which appear only once. Sequences were obtained from PBMCs. The receptors here all came from a man aged 25 to 45 in good health and CMV-seronegative. The CDR3 runs from the conserved cysteine through the conserved F or W. The D gene is left open where the match is weak. Expanded clones get a size class; other rows say once, few or many, or leave the size out.

clone_size,d_call,j_call,v_call,cdr3_aa,cdr3_nt
NA,TRBD1,TRBJ1-1,TRBV5-1,CASSRGQVTSEAFF,TGCGCCAGCAGCAGGGGACAGGTAACGTCTGAAGCTTTCTTT
NA,TRBD1,TRBJ2-7,TRBV6-5,CASSLLRDRVVQQYF,TGTGCCAGCAGCCTCCTCCGGGACAGGGTTGTCCAGCAGTACTTC
once,NA,TRBJ2-6,TRBV30,CAWSAGVSGANVLTF,TGTGCCTGGAGTGCAGGGGTCTCTGGGGCCAACGTCCTGACTTTC
once,NA,TRBJ2-7,TRBV9,CASSVGPLPSYEQYF,TGTGCCAGCAGCGTAGGTCCGCTCCCTAGTTACGAGCAGTACTTC
once,TRBD1,TRBJ1-1,TRBV18,CASSQVGTGWNTEAFF,TGTGCCAGCTCACAGGTCGGGACAGGGTGGAACACTGAAGCTTTCTTT
NA,NA,TRBJ1-3,TRBV14,CASSQAPPIATRGVNTIYF,TGTGCCAGCAGCCAAGCCCCCCCGATCGCGACCCGGGGGGTAAACACCATATATTTT
NA,TRBD1,TRBJ1-4,TRBV25-1,CATQGAGPNEKLFF,TGCGCCACGCAGGGGGCAGGGCCGAATGAAAAACTGTTTTTT
few,TRBD1,TRBJ2-5,TRBV5-1,CASSPGTGGETQYF,TGCGCCAGCAGCCCCGGGACAGGGGGGGAGACCCAGTACTTC
NA,NA,TRBJ1-2,TRBV7-9,CSSSFGAIYGYTF,TGTTCCAGCAGCTTTGGGGCTATCTATGGCTACACCTTC
NA,NA,TRBJ2-7,TRBV18,CASSPPLTGYEQYF,TGTGCCAGCTCACCACCATTGACGGGTTACGAGCAGTACTTC
NA,NA,TRBJ1-5,TRBV6-1,CATLVGNQPQHF,TGTGCCACTCTCGTTGGCAATCAGCCCCAGCATTTT
NA,TRBD2,TRBJ2-7,TRBV7-2,CASSLGLAVGEQYF,TGTGCCAGCAGCTTAGGTCTAGCGGTCGGCGAGCAGTACTTC